Listed below are T cell receptor beta chains from one sample, sequenced in a study of CD4 T cells in relation to SARS-CoV-2 and coronaviruses. Clones were read by immunoSEQ multiplex PCR, and TCRdb kept only the in-frame ones, dropping some. The table has 60,000 to 85,000 clones, just over 90% seen once. Sequencing used naive CD4+ T cells from PBMCs. Receptor source: a human donor in good health. CDR3s leave out the opening cysteine and the closing phenylalanine or tryptophan.

j_call v_call cdr3_aa
TRBJ1-3 TRBV18 ASSLSFWVTTNGNTIY
TRBJ2-5 TRBV7-7 ASSLDRGKETQY
TRBJ2-3 TRBV5-1 ASSDHGLAGPGTDTQY
TRBJ1-6 TRBV7-9 ASSFREGSSPLH
TRBJ2-7 TRBV30 ACDRGSSHEQY
TRBJ2-7 TRBV6-5 ASSRQDSYEQY
TRBJ2-6 TRBV18 ASSESGANVLT
TRBJ2-1 TRBV9 ASSARLAGGGEQF
TRBJ1-5 TRBV28 ASSLDRGVYSNQPQH
TRBJ2-7 TRBV18 ASSPPVGYEQY
TRBJ1-3 TRBV19 ASTWTPPFSGNTIY
TRBJ2-1 TRBV15 ATSFELAGDSNEQF
TRBJ1-1 TRBV6-2/TRBV6-3 ASSYSDPNTEAF
TRBJ2-7 TRBV4-1 ASSQAQAGGYTYEQY
TRBJ2-2 TRBV5-1 ASSLASGTAGELF
TRBJ2-3 TRBV28 ASSPSGTDTQY
TRBJ2-7 TRBV3-1/TRBV3-2 ASSQDGGGYEQY
TRBJ2-2 TRBV7-3 ASSLLGTGELF
TRBJ2-5 TRBV5-1 ASSLAGETQY
TRBJ2-7 TRBV28 ASSLLWGEQY
TRBJ2-3 TRBV5-1 ASSLFSADTQY
TRBJ2-4 TRBV28 ASSLGTSKNIQY
TRBJ2-7 TRBV5-4 ASSGWGDSYEQY
TRBJ2-7 TRBV7-9 ASSPRGNEQY
TRBJ1-2 TRBV15 ATSRAGNYGYT
TRBJ1-1 TRBV6-5 ASRVNRGNTEAF
TRBJ2-2 TRBV20-1 SAQNAGELF
TRBJ1-5 TRBV29-1 SASTGVGNQPQH
TRBJ2-2 TRBV7-3 ASSRAGTENTGELF
TRBJ1-2 TRBV3-1/TRBV3-2 ASSQGGDRGASGYT
TRBJ2-2 TRBV24-1 ATSDLRQPGELF
TRBJ1-1 TRBV18 ASSPPGVRSTEAF
TRBJ2-3 TRBV10-3 AISGDSTDTQY
TRBJ1-5 TRBV19 ASRQGRDQPQH
TRBJ2-7 TRBV5-8 ASSSRQGAYEQY
TRBJ1-5 TRBV30 AWSALLRNQPQH